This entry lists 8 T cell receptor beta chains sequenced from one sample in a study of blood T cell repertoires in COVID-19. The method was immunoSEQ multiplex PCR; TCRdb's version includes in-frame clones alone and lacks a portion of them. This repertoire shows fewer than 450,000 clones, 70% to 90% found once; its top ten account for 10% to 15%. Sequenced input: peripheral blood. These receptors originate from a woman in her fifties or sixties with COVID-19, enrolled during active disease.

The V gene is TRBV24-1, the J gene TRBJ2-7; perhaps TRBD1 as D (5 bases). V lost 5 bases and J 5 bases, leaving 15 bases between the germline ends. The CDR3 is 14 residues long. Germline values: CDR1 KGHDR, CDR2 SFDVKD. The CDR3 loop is CATSATTAPDEQYF. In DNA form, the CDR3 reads TGTGCCACCAGTGCTACGACAGCGCCGGACGAGCAGTACTTC.

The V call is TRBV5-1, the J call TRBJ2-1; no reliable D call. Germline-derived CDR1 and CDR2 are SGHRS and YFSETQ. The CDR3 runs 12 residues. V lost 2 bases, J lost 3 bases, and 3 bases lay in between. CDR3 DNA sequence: TGCGCCAGCAGCTTATACTACAATGAGCAGTTCTTC. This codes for CASSLYYNEQFF.

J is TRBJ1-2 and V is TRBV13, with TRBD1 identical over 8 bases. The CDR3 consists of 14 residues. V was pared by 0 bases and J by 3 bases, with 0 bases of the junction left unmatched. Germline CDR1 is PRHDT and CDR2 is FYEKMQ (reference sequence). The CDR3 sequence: CASSLGQGDYGYTF. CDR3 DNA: TGTGCCAGCAGCTTAGGACAGGGGGACTATGGCTACACCTTC.

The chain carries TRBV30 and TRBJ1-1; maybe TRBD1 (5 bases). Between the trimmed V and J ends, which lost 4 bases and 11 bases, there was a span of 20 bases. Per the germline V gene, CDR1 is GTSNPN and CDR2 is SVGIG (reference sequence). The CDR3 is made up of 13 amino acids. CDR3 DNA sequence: TGTGCCTGGACGGTATCAGGGCCTGATGTGGCTTTCTTT. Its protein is CAWTVSGPDVAFF. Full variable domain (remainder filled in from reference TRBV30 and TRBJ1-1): SQTIHQWPATLVQPVGSPLSLECTVEGTSNPNLYWYRQAAGRGLQLLFYSVGIGQISSEVPQNLSASRPQDRQFILSSKKLLLSDSGFYLCAWTVSGPDVAFFGQGTRLTVV.

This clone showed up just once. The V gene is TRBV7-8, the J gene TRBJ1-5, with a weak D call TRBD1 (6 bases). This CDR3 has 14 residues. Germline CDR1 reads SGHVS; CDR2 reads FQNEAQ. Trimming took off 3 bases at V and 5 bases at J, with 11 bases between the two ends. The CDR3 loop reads CASSLGGRDQPQHF. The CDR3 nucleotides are TGTGCCAGCAGCTTGGGGGGGCGAGATCAGCCCCAGCATTTT.

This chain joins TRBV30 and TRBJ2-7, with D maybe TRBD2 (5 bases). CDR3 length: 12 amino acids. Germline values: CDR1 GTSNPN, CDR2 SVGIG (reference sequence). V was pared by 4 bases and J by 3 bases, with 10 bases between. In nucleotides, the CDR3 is TGTGCCTGGACGCTGGGGAGCTACGAGCAGTACTTC. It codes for CAWTLGSYEQYF.

The CDR3 sequence: CASSPGTSGGGDTQYF. The CDR3 DNA follows: TGTGCCAGCAGTCCTGGGACTAGCGGGGGTGGGGATACGCAGTATTTT. The gene calls are TRBV28 and TRBJ2-3; TRBD2 matches at 14 bases. Germline values: CDR1 MDHEN, CDR2 SYDVKM. Trimming removed 5 bases from V and 6 bases from J; junction bases left unmatched: 7. This CDR3 has 16 amino acids.

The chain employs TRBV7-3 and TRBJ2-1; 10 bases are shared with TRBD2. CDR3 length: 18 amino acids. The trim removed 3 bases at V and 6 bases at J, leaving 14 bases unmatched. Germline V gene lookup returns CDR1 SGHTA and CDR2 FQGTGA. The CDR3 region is CASSFPLKLAGIPNEQFF. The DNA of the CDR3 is TGTGCCAGCAGCTTCCCCCTAAAACTAGCGGGGATCCCCAATGAGCAGTTCTTC.